The source of this TCR beta chain is a study of blood T cell repertoires in COVID-19. Background on the study: Sites in the United States, Italy and Spain provided acute and convalescent COVID-19 samples. The cDNA or gDNA used as material had been derived from T cells, B-cell-depleted T cells, or PBMCs.

V dropped 4 bases and J dropped 4 bases, with 18 bases sitting between them. The germline gives CDR1 SGHRS, CDR2 YFSETQ. The CDR3 totals 15 residues. Only in-frame clones appear in the TCRdb table, and some are missing; sequencing was by immunoSEQ multiplex PCR. The sample yields under 150,000 clones, 70% to 80% seen once. This sequence originates from a woman aged 45-60 years with active or convalescent COVID-19. The sequencing input was peripheral blood. The genes are TRBV5-1 and TRBJ2-7; D possibly corresponds to TRBD1 (5 bases). CDR3 nucleotide sequence: TGCGCCAGCAGCCCTGGGGTAGGGGCCATATACGAGCAGTACTTC. It encodes CASSPGVGAIYEQYF.